Listed below are T cell receptor beta chains from one sample, sequenced in a study of Ad26.COV2.S vaccination and SARS-CoV-2 variants. The assay was immunoSEQ multiplex PCR, and TCRdb's table has in-frame clones only and misses some. The sample holds about 410,000 clones; 92% are singletons and the top ten take about 1.6%. The sample was peripheral blood, taken in a trial of Ad26.COV2.S vaccine versus placebo. These receptors all stem from a person between 18 and 59 years old who received the Ad26.COV2.S COVID-19 vaccine or a placebo. Each CDR3 is given without its conserved first and last residue. Only part of the rows carry a size: once, few, many, or a class if the clone is expanded.

>TRBJ2-1|TRBV5-4|.
ASSLGLAGVDEQF
>TRBJ1-1|TRBV19|.
ASRDIDRLTEAF
>TRBJ1-2|TRBV28|.
ASSAPGQGGGYT
>TRBJ2-7|TRBV28|.
ASSLLGPPREGYEQY
>TRBJ1-2|TRBV5-1|once
ASSYYRGLEYGYT
>TRBJ2-1|TRBV30|.
AWSLSRGSYNEQF
>TRBJ1-3|TRBV9|.
ASSVDFSGSGNTIY
>TRBJ1-6|TRBV20-1|.
SASPGWSNSPLH
>TRBJ1-3|TRBV7-9|once
ASSFQEGGRDTIY
>TRBJ1-1|TRBV2|.
ASRVRGNTEAF
>TRBJ2-1|TRBV3-1/TRBV3-2|.
ASSQTGGEYLSYNEQF
>TRBJ2-5|TRBV11-2|.
ASSPLWGGQETQY
>TRBJ2-5|TRBV19|.
ASSDGQGGRETQY
>TRBJ2-7|TRBV5-1|.
ASRTEYEQY
>TRBJ2-2|TRBV6-2/TRBV6-3|.
ASSFLAGGPTAGELF
>TRBJ2-7|TRBV6-5|.
ASSYITSGRSYEQY
>TRBJ1-1|TRBV7-8|.
ASSHSDGGNTEAF
>TRBJ2-7|TRBV5-4|.
ASSNSGTGNEQY
>TRBJ2-7|TRBV19|.
ASSIYRGAYEQY
>TRBJ1-1|TRBV19|.
ASSIAQTVLNTEAF
>TRBJ1-4|TRBV7-9|few
ASSLVKLF
>TRBJ1-1|TRBV27|.
ASSIRVPNTEAF
>TRBJ2-3|TRBV19|.
ASRGLAGGTDTQY
>TRBJ1-2|TRBV7-2|.
ASSPGTGRDYGYT
>TRBJ1-2|TRBV7-2|.
ASSPETGGGTYGYT
>TRBJ2-5|TRBV28|.
ASSFGTRETQY
>TRBJ1-2|TRBV5-6|.
ASSLTGTGFNYGYT
>TRBJ2-1|TRBV11-2|.
ASSLVKLAGVNEQF
>TRBJ2-3|TRBV27|.
ASSFRVRLPRGGDTQY
>TRBJ1-1|TRBV18|.
ASSPGRLNTEAF
>TRBJ2-3|TRBV7-9|.
ASSPTQGKWTDTQY
>TRBJ2-5|TRBV5-5|.
ASSFQSSGVQETQY
>TRBJ1-3|TRBV5-6|once
ASSFGTGTLSGNTIY
>TRBJ2-7|TRBV10-3|.
AISGETGSYEQY
>TRBJ2-1|TRBV6-2/TRBV6-3|.
ASSYSSGIEQF
>TRBJ2-7|TRBV27|.
ASSFSSGVLPYEQY
>TRBJ1-4|TRBV28|.
ASSSDRANEKLF
>TRBJ1-4|TRBV28|.
ASRVGGGTTNEKLF
>TRBJ1-1|TRBV20-1|once
SASPPGLRNTEAF
>TRBJ2-7|TRBV5-1|.
ASGDGQEYYEQY
>TRBJ2-3|TRBV6-5|.
ASRRGLAPDTQY